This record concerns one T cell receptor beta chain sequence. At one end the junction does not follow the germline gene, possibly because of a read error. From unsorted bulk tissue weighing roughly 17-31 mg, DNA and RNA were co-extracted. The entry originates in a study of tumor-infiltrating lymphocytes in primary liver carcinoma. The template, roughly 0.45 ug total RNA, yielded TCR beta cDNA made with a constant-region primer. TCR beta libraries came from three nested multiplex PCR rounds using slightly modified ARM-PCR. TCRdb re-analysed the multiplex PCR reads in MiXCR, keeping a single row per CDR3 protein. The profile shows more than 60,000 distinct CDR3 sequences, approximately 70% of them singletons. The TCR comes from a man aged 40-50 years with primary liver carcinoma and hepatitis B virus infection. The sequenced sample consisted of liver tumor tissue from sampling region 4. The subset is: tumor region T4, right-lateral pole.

The CDR3 nucleotides are TGTTCCAGCAGCCCCCCCCGGACAGGGCACGTCTACGTGCAGTACTTC. Translation: CSSSPPRTGHVYVQYF. The chain is built from TRBV11-2 and TRBJ2-7; 8 nucleotides line up with TRBD1. The germline CDR1 and CDR2 sequences are SGHAT and FQNNGV. This CDR3 has 16 residues.